This T cell receptor (beta chain) is drawn from a study of identical twins (dated by TCRdb to 2015 to 2016). Looking at the study overall: To test whether fetal clonotypes persist, the study used deep sequencing on TCR alpha and beta repertoires from monozygotic twins, unrelated adults of various ages, and cord blood. To rule out contamination, replicate twin experiments were performed at different times with different library preparation protocols.

Only healthy Caucasian donors were included. Three pairs of female monozygotic twins, all aged about 18 to 29 years, made up the twin cohort. Miltenyi CD45RO+ enrichment and human naive T-cell isolation kits were used to isolate memory (CD45RO+) and naive T cells from PBMC. Preparation of the library involved 5' RACE. This sample was sequenced with an Illumina HiSeq 2000. A universal primer binding site was added through template switching, and the final cDNA carried a unique molecular identifier so that TCR cDNA molecules could be counted accurately. Specific primers in the conserved constant-segment region were used to synthesize first-strand cDNA for TCR alpha and beta chains. To control for contamination, every cDNA library carried two barcodes: a SMART-Mk sample barcode plus Illumina barcodes. TruSeq adapter sequences, together with Illumina sample barcodes, were added in two successive PCR steps. TCR alpha and beta cDNA libraries were sequenced on the Illumina HiSeq platform with custom primers. The paper's processing steps were these. Unique molecular identifiers were extracted from raw reads with MiGEC, and CDR3 positions were determined with MiXCR. Recombination models were inferred per individual with the repgenHMM and IGoR tools using an EM algorithm. Shared clonotype analysis was performed with the tcR package in R, normalizing sharing by the product of cloneset sizes. To study raw recombination free of thymic and clonal selection effects, out-of-frame nonproductive sequences were analyzed. TCRdb reanalyzed the raw reads on its own, using fastp at Q25 for trimming and MiXCR for clone calling, and kept in-frame beta chains. One record per CDR3 amino acid sequence lists the most common genes and DNA. The V and J calls here are based on TCRdb, not the publication. Counted in this sample were around 250,000 distinct CDR3 sequences; more than 9.5% of them appeared once. The ten largest clonotypes hold 4% to 5% of the sample.

There are 14 amino acids in the CDR3, from cysteine to phenylalanine inclusive. Just the 42-base CDR3 DNA is kept, in frame starting at base 1. V gives up 2 bases and J gives up 2 bases, and the segment between their germline ends measures 8 bases. Sequences KGHSH (CDR1) and LQKENI (CDR2) are obtained from the germline V gene. The research as a whole found: Compared with coincidental sharing between unrelated individuals, out-of-frame TCR alpha sequences shared between twins had an excess of sequences with low generation probability. In monozygotic twins, out-of-frame TCR alpha sharing was systematically underestimated by recombination models, although the models agreed with sharing between unrelated individuals. Zero-insertion analyses could be partly confounded by invariant T cells such as MAIT and iNKT, though diverse VJ usage argued against such confounding for most clonotypes. Because the same donors could not be followed over many years, the conclusions depended on cross-sectional statistical analysis. A weaker excess of twin sharing was found in beta out-of-frame sequences because the signal-to-noise ratio was lowered by fewer shared sequences. Fewer insertions were carried by abundant cord blood beta clonotypes; a weaker similar trend was observed in young adult naive repertoires, while no such trend was observed in memory repertoires.

This clonotype was seen repeatedly, ten times or more. Its antigen remains unidentified. No base quality values were provided; no much bigger clone lies one nucleotide off. A further study also used this sample, focusing on yellow fever vaccine responses in identical twins. As the second study states: The T cell response to vaccination in identical twins was reported by the authors to appear partly convergent and partly personalized. Focusing on identical twins, the study followed the T cell clones that responded to the vaccine, and did so with precision.

Source material: memory (CD45RO+) T cells sorted from blood. Interpreted using the paper, the cell subset or site label stands for: CD45RO+ enriched T cells. The sequence joins TRBV18 to TRBJ2-3; a confident D gene designation cannot be given. This TCR came from a woman younger than 30 in good health. The DNA is TGTGCCAGCTCACCAGGCGTATCCACAGATACGCAGTATTTT. Its protein reads: CASSPGVSTDTQYF.